A single TCR beta chain is shown here with its context. Its specificity is unknown. This specimen comes from a study of CD8+ T cells in alopecia areata. General study results and limits: Elevated clonality characterized lesional scalp relative to normal scalp, particularly in alopecia totalis/universalis.

Germline CDR1 is PRHDT and CDR2 is FYEKMQ (reference sequence). V shed 4 bases and J shed 4 bases, with 7 bases lying between them. The CDR3 runs to 12 residues. Treatment of the sample: oral pan-JAK inhibitor, 5-10 mg twice daily. RNA was isolated and reverse transcribed to cDNA, the sequencing template. The method was immunoSEQ multiplex PCR; TCRdb's version includes in-frame clones alone and lacks a portion of them. The table includes around 160,000 clones, 60% detected once. The genes are TRBV13 and TRBJ1-1; no clear D. Specimen: CD4+ T cells sorted from blood, collected at week 24, from a patient treated with tofacitinib. This receptor was obtained from a human donor with alopecia areata. The DNA of the CDR3 is TGTGCCAGCAGCTCGTGGTCCACTGAAGCTTTCTTT. Amino acids: CASSSWSTEAFF.